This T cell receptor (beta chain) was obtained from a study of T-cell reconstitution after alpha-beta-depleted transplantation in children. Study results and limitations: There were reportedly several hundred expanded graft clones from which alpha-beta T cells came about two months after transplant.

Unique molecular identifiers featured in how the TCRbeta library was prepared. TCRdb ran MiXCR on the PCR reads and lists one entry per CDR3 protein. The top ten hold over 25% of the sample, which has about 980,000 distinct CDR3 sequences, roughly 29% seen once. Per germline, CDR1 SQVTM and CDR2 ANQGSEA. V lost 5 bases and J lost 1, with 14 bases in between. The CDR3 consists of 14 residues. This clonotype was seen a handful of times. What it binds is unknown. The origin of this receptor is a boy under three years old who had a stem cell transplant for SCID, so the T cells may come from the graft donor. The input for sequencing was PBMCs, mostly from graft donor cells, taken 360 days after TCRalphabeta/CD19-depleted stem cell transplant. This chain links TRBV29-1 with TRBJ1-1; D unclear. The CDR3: CSVRSGRGNTEAFF. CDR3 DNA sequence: TGCAGCGTTCGGTCAGGCCGAGGGAACACTGAAGCTTTCTTT.